The entry below gives a single T cell receptor (beta chain) sequence along with its context. In TCRdb, the 5' RACE reads were re-called with MiXCR into one record per CDR3 protein. The data show about 52,000 distinct CDR3 sequences, with less than 8.5% seen just once and less than 25% held by the top ten. This entry is derived from a study of T cells after yellow fever vaccination. This CDR3 spans 15 amino acids. The V gene's germline CDR1 is MNHNS and CDR2 SASEGT. Trimming stripped 5 bases from V and 4 bases from J, with 15 bases between. Whole-study results and caveats: A large majority of primary-vaccination clones showed up again after the booster (just under 97% CD4, about 87% CD8).

The rearrangement links TRBV6-1 to TRBJ1-5; D uncertain. The material was CD8+ T cells not binding an NS4B(214-222) dextramer, sorted from PBMCs, obtained more than 40 days after the first yellow fever vaccination. This sequence was found in a man between 18 and 35 years old who received the YFV17D yellow fever vaccine. CDR3: CASSPSSGGNQPQHF. CDR3 sequence (DNA): TGTGCCAGCAGTCCTTCGTCGGGCGGGAATCAGCCCCAGCATTTT.